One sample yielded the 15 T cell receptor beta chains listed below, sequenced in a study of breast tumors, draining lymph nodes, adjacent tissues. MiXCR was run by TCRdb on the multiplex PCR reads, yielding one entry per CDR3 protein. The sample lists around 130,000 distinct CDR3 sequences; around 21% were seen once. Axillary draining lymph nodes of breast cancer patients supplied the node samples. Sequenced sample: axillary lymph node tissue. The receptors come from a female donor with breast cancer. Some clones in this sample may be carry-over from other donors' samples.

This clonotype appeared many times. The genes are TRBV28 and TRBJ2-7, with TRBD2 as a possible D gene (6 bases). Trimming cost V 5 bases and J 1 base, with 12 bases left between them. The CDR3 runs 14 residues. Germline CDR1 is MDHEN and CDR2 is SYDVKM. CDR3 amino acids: CASSPPEGSYEQYF. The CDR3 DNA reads TGTGCCAGCAGTCCCCCGGAGGGTTCCTACGAGCAGTACTTC.

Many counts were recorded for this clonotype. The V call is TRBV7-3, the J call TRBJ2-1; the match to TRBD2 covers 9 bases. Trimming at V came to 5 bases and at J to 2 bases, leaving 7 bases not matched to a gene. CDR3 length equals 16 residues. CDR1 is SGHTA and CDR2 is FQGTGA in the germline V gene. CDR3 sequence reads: CASSRGTSFPYNEQFF. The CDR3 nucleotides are TGTGCCAGCAGCCGGGGGACTAGCTTTCCCTACAATGAGCAGTTCTTC.

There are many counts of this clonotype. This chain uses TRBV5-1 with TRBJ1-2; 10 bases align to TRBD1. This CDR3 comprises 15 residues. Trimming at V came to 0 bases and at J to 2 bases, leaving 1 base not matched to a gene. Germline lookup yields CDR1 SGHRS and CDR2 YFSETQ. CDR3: CASSLGQGANYGYTF. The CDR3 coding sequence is TGCGCCAGCAGCTTGGGACAGGGGGCGAACTATGGCTACACCTTC.

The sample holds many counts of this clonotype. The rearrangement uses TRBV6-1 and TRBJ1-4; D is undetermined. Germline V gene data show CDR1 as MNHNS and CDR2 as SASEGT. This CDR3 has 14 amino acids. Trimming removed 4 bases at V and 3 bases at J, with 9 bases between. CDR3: CASSGVSSNEKLFF. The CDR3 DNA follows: TGTGCCAGCAGTGGCGTTTCCTCTAATGAAAAACTGTTTTTT.

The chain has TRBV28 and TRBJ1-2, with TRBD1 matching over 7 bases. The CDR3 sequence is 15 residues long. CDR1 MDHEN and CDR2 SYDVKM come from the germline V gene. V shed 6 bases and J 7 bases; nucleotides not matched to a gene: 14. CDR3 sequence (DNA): TGTGCCAGCAGGCCCACAGGGGAACGCCTACGTGGCTACACCTTC. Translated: CASRPTGERLRGYTF.

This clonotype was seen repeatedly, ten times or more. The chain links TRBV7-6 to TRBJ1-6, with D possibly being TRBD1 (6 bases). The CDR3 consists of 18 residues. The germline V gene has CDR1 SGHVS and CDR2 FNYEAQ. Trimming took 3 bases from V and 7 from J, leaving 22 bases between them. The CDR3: CASSLLPRGRQENSPLHF. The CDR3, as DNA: TGTGCCAGCAGCTTGTTGCCACGGGGAAGACAGGAAAATTCACCCCTCCACTTT.

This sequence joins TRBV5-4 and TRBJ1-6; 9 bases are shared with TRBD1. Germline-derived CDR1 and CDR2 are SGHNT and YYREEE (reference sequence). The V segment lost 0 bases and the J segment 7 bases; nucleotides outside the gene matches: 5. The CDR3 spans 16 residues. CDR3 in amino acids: CASSLGGQGKNSPLHF. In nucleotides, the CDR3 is TGTGCCAGCAGCTTGGGCGGACAGGGGAAGAATTCACCCCTCCACTTT.

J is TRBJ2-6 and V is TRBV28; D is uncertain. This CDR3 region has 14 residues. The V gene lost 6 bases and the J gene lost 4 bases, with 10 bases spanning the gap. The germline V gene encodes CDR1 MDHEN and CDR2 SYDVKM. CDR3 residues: CASSISAGANVLTF. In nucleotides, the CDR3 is TGTGCCAGCAGCATCTCTGCGGGGGCCAACGTCCTGACTTTC.

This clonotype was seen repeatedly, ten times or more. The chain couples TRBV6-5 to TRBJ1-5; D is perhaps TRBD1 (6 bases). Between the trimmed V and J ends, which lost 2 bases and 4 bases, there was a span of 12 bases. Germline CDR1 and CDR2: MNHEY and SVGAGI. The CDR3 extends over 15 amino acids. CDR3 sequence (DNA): TGTGCCAGCAGTTACGGGGGGCAGGGGAATCAGCCCCAGCATTTT. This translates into CASSYGGQGNQPQHF.

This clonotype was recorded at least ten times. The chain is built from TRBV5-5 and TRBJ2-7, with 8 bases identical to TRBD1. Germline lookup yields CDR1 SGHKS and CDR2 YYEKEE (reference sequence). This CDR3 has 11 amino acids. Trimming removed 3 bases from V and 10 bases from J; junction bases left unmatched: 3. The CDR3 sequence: CASSYQGAQYF. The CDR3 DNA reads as TGTGCCAGCAGCTACCAGGGGGCACAGTACTTC.

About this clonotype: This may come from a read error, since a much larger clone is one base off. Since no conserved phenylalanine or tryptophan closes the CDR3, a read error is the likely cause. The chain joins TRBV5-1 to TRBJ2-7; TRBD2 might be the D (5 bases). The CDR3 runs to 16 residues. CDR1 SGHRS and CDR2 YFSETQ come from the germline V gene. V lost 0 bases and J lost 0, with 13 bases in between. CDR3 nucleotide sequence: TGCGCCAGCAGCTTGGGGCCACCCGGGGTCTCCTACGAGCAGTACTCC. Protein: CASSLGPPGVSYEQYS.

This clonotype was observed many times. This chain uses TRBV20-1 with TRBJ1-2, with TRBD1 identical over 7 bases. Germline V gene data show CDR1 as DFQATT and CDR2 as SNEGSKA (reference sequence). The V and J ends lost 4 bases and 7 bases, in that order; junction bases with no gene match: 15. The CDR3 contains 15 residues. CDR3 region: CSATLRQGSLRGYTF. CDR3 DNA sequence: TGCAGTGCTACCCTACGACAGGGAAGCCTACGTGGCTACACCTTC.

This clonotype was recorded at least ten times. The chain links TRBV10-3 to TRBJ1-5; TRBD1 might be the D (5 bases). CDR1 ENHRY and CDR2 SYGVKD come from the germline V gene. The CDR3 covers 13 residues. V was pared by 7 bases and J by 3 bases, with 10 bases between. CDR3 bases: TGTGCCATCAATTCAGGGAACAATCAGCCCCAGCATTTT. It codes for CAINSGNNQPQHF.

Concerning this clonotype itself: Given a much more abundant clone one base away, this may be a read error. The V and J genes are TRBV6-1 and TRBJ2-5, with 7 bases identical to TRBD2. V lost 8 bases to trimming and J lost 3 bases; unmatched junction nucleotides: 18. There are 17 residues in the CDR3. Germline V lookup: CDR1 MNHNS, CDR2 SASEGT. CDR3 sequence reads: CASGREGWLLGKETQYF. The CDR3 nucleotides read TGTGCCAGCGGGAGGGAGGGGTGGTTACTGGGGAAAGAGACCCAGTACTTC.

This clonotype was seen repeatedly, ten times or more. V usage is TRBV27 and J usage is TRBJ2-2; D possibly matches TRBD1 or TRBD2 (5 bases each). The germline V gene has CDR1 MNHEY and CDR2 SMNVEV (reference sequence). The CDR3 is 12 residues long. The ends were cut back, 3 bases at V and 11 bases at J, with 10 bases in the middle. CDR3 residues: CASSFGGGELFF. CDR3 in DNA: TGTGCCAGCAGTTTTGGTGGGGGAGAGCTGTTTTTT.